This T cell receptor beta chain was profiled in a study of cytomegalovirus exposure and HLA in healthy donors. As for this clone: Its cognate antigen is unknown.

The study ran its PCR with 60 Vbeta and 13 Jbeta primers. Assay used: immunoSEQ multiplex PCR; TCRdb lists only in-frame clones, some missing. The sample yields 170,000 or so clones, around four fifths seen once. Per the germline V gene, CDR1 is LNHDA and CDR2 is SQIVND (reference sequence). V was clipped by 5 bases and J by 4 bases; unmatched bases: 11. The CDR3 sequence is 16 residues long. Study results and limitations: Per a later analysis, about 17,000 TCR beta sequences showed association with HLA alleles at 0.05 false discovery rate. Some highly shared sequence variants likely arose as a pipeline artifact. Most TCR sequences were uncommon, yet certain public TCRs appeared in many donors.

The chain is built from TRBV19 and TRBJ1-5, with TRBD1 identical over 7 bases. The specimen sequenced was PBMCs. The TCR originated in a girl aged 5-17 years in good health and CMV-seropositive. CDR3 sequence reads: CASSLIGTVKNQPQHF. The CDR3 nucleotides read TGTGCCAGTAGTCTGATCGGGACAGTCAAGAATCAGCCCCAGCATTTT.